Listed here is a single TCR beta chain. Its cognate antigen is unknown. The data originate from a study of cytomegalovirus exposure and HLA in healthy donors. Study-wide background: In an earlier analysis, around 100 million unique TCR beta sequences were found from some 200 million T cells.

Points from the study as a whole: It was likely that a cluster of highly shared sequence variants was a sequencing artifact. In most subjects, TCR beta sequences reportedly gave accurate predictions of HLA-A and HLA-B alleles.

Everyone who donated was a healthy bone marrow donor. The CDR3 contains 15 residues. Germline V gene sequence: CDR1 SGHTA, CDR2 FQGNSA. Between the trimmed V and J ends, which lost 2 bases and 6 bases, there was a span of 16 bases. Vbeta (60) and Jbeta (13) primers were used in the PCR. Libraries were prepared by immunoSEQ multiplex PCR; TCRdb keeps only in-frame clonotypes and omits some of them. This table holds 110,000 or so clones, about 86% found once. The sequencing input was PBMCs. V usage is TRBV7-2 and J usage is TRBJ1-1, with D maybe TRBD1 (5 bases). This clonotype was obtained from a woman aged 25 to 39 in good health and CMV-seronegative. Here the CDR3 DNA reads TGTGCCAGCAGCTTAATGGTAGCCTGGGGCGCTGAAGCTTTCTTT. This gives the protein CASSLMVAWGAEAFF.